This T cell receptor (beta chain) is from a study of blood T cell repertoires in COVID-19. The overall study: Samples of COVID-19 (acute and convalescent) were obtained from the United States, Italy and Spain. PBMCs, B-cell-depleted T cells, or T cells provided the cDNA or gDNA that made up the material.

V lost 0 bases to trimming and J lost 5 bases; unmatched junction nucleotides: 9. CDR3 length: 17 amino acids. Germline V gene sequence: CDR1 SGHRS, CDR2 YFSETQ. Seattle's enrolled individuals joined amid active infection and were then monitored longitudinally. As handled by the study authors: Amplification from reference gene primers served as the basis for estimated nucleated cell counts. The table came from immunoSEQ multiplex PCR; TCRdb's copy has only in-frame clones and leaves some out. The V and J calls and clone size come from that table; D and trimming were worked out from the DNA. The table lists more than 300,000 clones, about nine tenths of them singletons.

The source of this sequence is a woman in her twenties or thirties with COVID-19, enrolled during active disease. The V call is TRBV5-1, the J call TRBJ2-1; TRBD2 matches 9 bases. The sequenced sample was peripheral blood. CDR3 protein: CASSLGGLAGTNNEQFF. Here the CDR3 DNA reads TGCGCCAGCAGCTTGGGTGGCCTAGCGGGGACTAACAATGAGCAGTTCTTC.